This entry features one TCR beta chain sequence. The antigen is unknown. The data originate from a study of cytomegalovirus exposure and HLA in healthy donors. Study conclusions and caveats: CMV serostatus was the only recorded immune exposure for donors.

Germline V lookup: CDR1 SGDLS, CDR2 YYNGEE. V shed 0 bases and J shed 0 bases, with 10 bases lying between them. CDR3 length: 16 amino acids. 60 Vbeta and 13 Jbeta primers were used in PCR. Sequenced by immunoSEQ multiplex PCR; TCRdb stores in-frame clones only, minus some. The data hold around 100,000 clones, with less than 80% observed a single time. The specimen sequenced was PBMCs. This TCR came from a woman between 25 and 40 years old in good health and CMV-seronegative. The chain couples TRBV9 to TRBJ2-1, with no clear D. The CDR3 nucleotides are TGTGCCAGCAGCGTAGACGGCCACAGCTCCTACAATGAGCAGTTCTTC. Protein sequence: CASSVDGHSSYNEQFF.